This is a list of T cell receptor beta chains from one sample in a study of T cells in Graves' hyperthyroidism and ophthalmopathy. TCRdb used MiXCR to reprocess the multiplex PCR reads, holding one entry per CDR3 protein. The sample consists of over 500,000 distinct CDR3 sequences, approximately 48% of them appearing once. The sequenced sample was peripheral blood or thyroid tissue (not recorded which). These receptor sequences come from an adult woman with Graves' disease, either hyperthyroidism or ophthalmopathy (not recorded which). Each CDR3 is given with its conserved first and last residue. A D gene is named only where the DNA matches it firmly. Clone size is shown for a subset of rows, as once, few, many or a class of expanded clone.

cdr3_aa: CSASGGAGTDKTQYF
cdr3_nt: TGCAGTGCTAGCGGGGGGGCGGGCACTGACAAGACCCAGTACTTC
v_call: TRBV20-1
clone_size: -
d_call: TRBD2
j_call: TRBJ2-5

cdr3_aa: CASSRDRYTGELFF
cdr3_nt: TGTGCCAGTAGTAGGGACCGTTACACCGGGGAGCTGTTTTTT
v_call: TRBV19
clone_size: -
d_call: -
j_call: TRBJ2-2

cdr3_aa: CASSYDGRELFF
cdr3_nt: TGTGCCAGCAGCTATGACGGAAGGGAGCTGTTTTTT
v_call: TRBV7-3
clone_size: -
d_call: -
j_call: TRBJ2-2

cdr3_aa: CSVAGGAENGELFF
cdr3_nt: TGCAGCGTCGCCGGGGGGGCGGAAAACGGGGAGCTGTTTTTT
v_call: TRBV29-1
clone_size: -
d_call: TRBD2
j_call: TRBJ2-2

cdr3_aa: CASSLGGQNEQYF
cdr3_nt: TGTGCCAGCAGCCTTGGGGGGCAAAACGAGCAGTACTTC
v_call: TRBV9
clone_size: -
d_call: -
j_call: TRBJ2-7

cdr3_aa: CAIGDKEQYF
cdr3_nt: TGTGCCATAGGGGATAAGGAGCAGTACTTC
v_call: TRBV10-3
clone_size: -
d_call: -
j_call: TRBJ2-7

cdr3_aa: CASSTAGTGGQETQYF
cdr3_nt: TGTGCCAGCAGCACAGCTGGGACAGGGGGACAAGAGACCCAGTACTTC
v_call: TRBV7-9
clone_size: -
d_call: TRBD1
j_call: TRBJ2-5

cdr3_aa: CASSSMGGGVPSYEQYF
cdr3_nt: TGTGCCAGCAGTTCCATGGGGGGCGGGGTGCCGTCCTACGAGCAGTACTTC
v_call: TRBV6-2/TRBV6-3
clone_size: -
d_call: -
j_call: TRBJ2-7

cdr3_aa: CASSPGQGAMDGYTF
cdr3_nt: TGTGCCAGCAGTCCGGGACAGGGGGCTATGGATGGCTACACCTTC
v_call: TRBV12-3/TRBV12-4
clone_size: -
d_call: TRBD1
j_call: TRBJ1-2

cdr3_aa: CSARQTSGTGGELFF
cdr3_nt: TGCAGTGCTAGGCAGACTAGCGGGACGGGCGGGGAGCTGTTTTTT
v_call: TRBV20-1
clone_size: many
d_call: TRBD2
j_call: TRBJ2-2

cdr3_aa: CASSAGPTDTQYF
cdr3_nt: TGTGCCAGCTCAGCGGGGCCCACAGATACGCAGTATTTT
v_call: TRBV2
clone_size: -
d_call: TRBD2
j_call: TRBJ2-3

cdr3_aa: CSLGLGIPYEQYF
cdr3_nt: TGCAGCTTGGGCTTGGGGATCCCCTACGAGCAGTACTTC
v_call: TRBV29-1
clone_size: -
d_call: -
j_call: TRBJ2-7

cdr3_aa: CASSPAFQRVGETQYF
cdr3_nt: TGTGCCAGCAGCCCCGCTTTCCAGCGGGTCGGGGAGACCCAGTACTTC
v_call: TRBV7-6
clone_size: -
d_call: -
j_call: TRBJ2-5

cdr3_aa: CASSQAADNSPQHF
cdr3_nt: TGTGCCAGCAGCCAGGCGGCAGATAATTCACCCCAGCATTTT
v_call: TRBV9
clone_size: once
d_call: -
j_call: TRBJ1-5

cdr3_aa: CASNRQRQYGYTF
cdr3_nt: TGTGCCAGCAACCGACAGAGACAGTATGGCTACACCTTC
v_call: TRBV2
clone_size: many
d_call: -
j_call: TRBJ1-2

cdr3_aa: CATGQGNEQYF
cdr3_nt: TGTGCCACAGGACAGGGTAACGAGCAGTACTTC
v_call: TRBV6-1
clone_size: -
d_call: TRBD1
j_call: TRBJ2-7

cdr3_aa: CASSPAGINYGYTF
cdr3_nt: TGTGCCAGCAGCCCCGCTGGGATCAACTATGGCTACACCTTC
v_call: TRBV7-2
clone_size: -
d_call: -
j_call: TRBJ1-2

cdr3_aa: CASSTLPGSYEQYF
cdr3_nt: TGTGCCAGCAGCACCTTACCCGGATCCTACGAGCAGTACTTC
v_call: TRBV7-9
clone_size: -
d_call: -
j_call: TRBJ2-7

cdr3_aa: CASSFGTGTSGVHEQYF
cdr3_nt: TGTGCCAGCAGCTTTGGGACAGGGACTAGCGGGGTCCACGAGCAGTACTTC
v_call: TRBV11-1
clone_size: once
d_call: TRBD2
j_call: TRBJ2-7

cdr3_aa: CASSLPTPGTSKFGGRPQETQYF
cdr3_nt: TGTGCCAGCAGCCTCCCCACGCCCGGGACGTCCAAATTCGGCGGGAGACCTCAAGAGACCCAGTACTTC
v_call: TRBV4-2
clone_size: -
d_call: TRBD2
j_call: TRBJ2-5

cdr3_aa: CSARPRMETQYF
cdr3_nt: TGCAGTGCTAGACCTAGGATGGAGACCCAGTACTTC
v_call: TRBV20-1
clone_size: once
d_call: -
j_call: TRBJ2-5

cdr3_aa: CSAGTENQPQHF
cdr3_nt: TGCAGCGCCGGGACGGAGAATCAGCCCCAGCATTTT
v_call: TRBV29-1
clone_size: once
d_call: -
j_call: TRBJ1-5

cdr3_aa: CASSAQGGNQPQHF
cdr3_nt: TGTGCCAGTAGTGCCCAGGGAGGGAATCAGCCCCAGCATTTT
v_call: TRBV19
clone_size: many
d_call: -
j_call: TRBJ1-5

cdr3_aa: CASSQDGAGGRGYTF
cdr3_nt: TGCGCCAGCAGCCAAGATGGGGCAGGGGGCCGTGGCTACACCTTC
v_call: TRBV4-1
clone_size: -
d_call: TRBD1
j_call: TRBJ1-2

cdr3_aa: CASSLTHSGF
cdr3_nt: TGTGCCAGCAGCTTAACCCATAGCGGGTTC
v_call: TRBV7-6
clone_size: -
d_call: TRBD2
j_call: TRBJ2-6

cdr3_aa: CASSQDQGYPRSEKLFF
cdr3_nt: TGTGCCAGCAGCCAAGATCAGGGTTACCCACGGAGTGAAAAACTGTTTTTT
v_call: TRBV4-2
clone_size: few
d_call: -
j_call: TRBJ1-4

cdr3_aa: CASSFYETQYF
cdr3_nt: TGTGCCAGCAGCTTCTACGAGACCCAGTACTTC
v_call: TRBV5-6
clone_size: many
d_call: -
j_call: TRBJ2-5

cdr3_aa: CASSGELFF
cdr3_nt: TGCGCCAGCAGCGGGGAGCTGTTTTTT
v_call: TRBV19
clone_size: few
d_call: -
j_call: TRBJ2-2

cdr3_aa: CASSSTGPGHLYNSPLHF
cdr3_nt: TGTGCCAGCAGCTCAACGGGACCGGGACACCTCTATAATTCACCCCTCCACTTT
v_call: TRBV11-1
clone_size: -
d_call: -
j_call: TRBJ1-6